This T cell receptor (beta chain) was captured by sequencing in a study of lymphopenia after photon versus proton radiotherapy. Some clones are missing from TCRdb's copy, which holds only in-frame ones; the method was immunoSEQ multiplex PCR. Seen here are roughly 63,000 clones, roughly 80% observed once, and the top ten hold approximately 2%. As for this clone: The antigen is unknown.

Study-level findings and limits: Oligoclonal CD8+ Temra expansion after nadir drove photon patients' diversity drop. Photon-treated patients lost naive T cells and TCR diversity; proton-treated stayed stable.

The CDR3 length is 15 residues. The V end was cut by 6 bases, the J end by 0 bases, with 12 bases between. The V gene's germline CDR1 is MDHEN and CDR2 SYDVKM. This chain joins TRBV28 and TRBJ1-5, with D unresolved. The clonotype was recovered from a man aged 55 to 70 with pancreatic cancer. This sample comprised peripheral blood, obtained from a patient treated with proton-based radiotherapy. The CDR3 DNA is TGTGCCAGCAGCCGCGGGTCCGGTAGCAATCAGCCCCAGCATTTT. Protein sequence: CASSRGSGSNQPQHF. The full variable domain, with the rest looked up from reference TRBV28 and TRBJ1-5, is DVKVTQSSRYLVKRTGEKVFLECVQDMDHENMFWYRQDPGLGLRLIYFSYDVKMKEKGDIPEGYSVSREKKERFSLILESASTNQTSMYLCASSRGSGSNQPQHFGDGTRLSIL.